These T cell receptor beta chains were read from a single sample in a study of blood T cell repertoires in COVID-19. Sequencing used immunoSEQ multiplex PCR; TCRdb keeps in-frame clones, though not all of them. Of 220,000 or so clones listed, 82% are singletons. The sample consisted of peripheral blood. These receptors came from a woman aged 80 or over with acute or convalescent COVID-19. The CDR3 runs from the conserved cysteine through the conserved F or W. A D gene is named only where the DNA matches it firmly. Only some rows state a clone size, as once, few, many or a class for expanded clones.

J: TRBJ2-3
V: TRBV11-1
size: NA
D: NA
CDR3: CASSLRGTPTDTQYF
DNA: TGTGCCAGCAGCCTCCGGGGGACCCCCACAGATACGCAGTATTTT

J: TRBJ2-3
V: TRBV5-5
size: NA
D: TRBD1
CDR3: CASSPDRGRDTQYF
DNA: TGTGCCAGCAGCCCGGACAGGGGGAGAGATACGCAGTATTTT

J: TRBJ1-3
V: TRBV12-2
size: NA
D: NA
CDR3: CASRPDGWANSGNTIYF
DNA: TGTGCAAGTCGCCCAGATGGTTGGGCTAACTCTGGAAACACCATATATTTT

J: TRBJ1-5
V: TRBV5-5
size: NA
D: TRBD1
CDR3: CASSLFWDRDSNQPQHF
DNA: TGTGCCAGCAGCTTGTTCTGGGACAGGGATAGCAATCAGCCCCAGCATTTT

J: TRBJ1-1
V: TRBV5-1
size: NA
D: NA
CDR3: CASSPDPEDTEAFF
DNA: TGCGCCAGCAGCCCAGATCCGGAGGACACTGAAGCTTTCTTT

J: TRBJ2-7
V: TRBV7-2
size: few
D: TRBD1
CDR3: CASSSVGQGGYEQYF
DNA: TGTGCCAGCAGTTCCGTCGGACAGGGAGGCTACGAGCAGTACTTC

J: TRBJ2-2
V: TRBV7-9
size: NA
D: TRBD2
CDR3: CASSPGLAGGYNTGELFF
DNA: TGTGCCAGCAGCCCGGGACTAGCGGGGGGCTATAACACCGGGGAGCTGTTTTTT

J: TRBJ1-2
V: TRBV5-4
size: NA
D: TRBD1
CDR3: CASSPSGTGNYGYTF
DNA: TGTGCCAGCAGCCCATCCGGGACAGGGAACTATGGCTACACCTTC

J: TRBJ1-4
V: TRBV11-2
size: NA
D: TRBD1
CDR3: CAAGTGGTNEKLFF
DNA: TGTGCCGCCGGGACAGGGGGAACTAATGAAAAACTGTTTTTT

J: TRBJ2-7
V: TRBV7-2
size: NA
D: TRBD1
CDR3: CASSFVTGGGYEQYF
DNA: TGTGCCAGCAGCTTTGTCACAGGGGGAGGCTACGAGCAGTACTTC

J: TRBJ1-1
V: TRBV5-4
size: NA
D: NA
CDR3: CASSPSRFRENTEAFF
DNA: TGTGCCAGCAGCCCCTCGAGGTTCAGGGAGAACACTGAAGCTTTCTTT

J: TRBJ2-1
V: TRBV7-8
size: NA
D: TRBD2
CDR3: CASSKTPGLGYNEQFF
DNA: TGTGCCAGCAGCAAAACTCCGGGACTAGGGTACAATGAGCAGTTCTTC

J: TRBJ1-1
V: TRBV7-3
size: few
D: NA
CDR3: CASSSQGNTEAFF
DNA: TGTGCCAGCAGCTCACAGGGGAACACTGAAGCTTTCTTT

J: TRBJ1-1
V: TRBV15
size: NA
D: NA
CDR3: CATSRDKNTEAFF
DNA: TGTGCCACCAGCAGAGATAAGAACACTGAAGCTTTCTTT

J: TRBJ1-1
V: TRBV11-2
size: once
D: NA
CDR3: CASSLFQNTEAFF
DNA: TGTGCCAGCAGCTTATTTCAGAACACTGAAGCTTTCTTT

J: TRBJ1-2
V: TRBV28
size: NA
D: NA
CDR3: CASIDSYYGYTF
DNA: TGTGCCAGCATCGACAGTTACTATGGCTACACCTTC

J: TRBJ2-5
V: TRBV24-1
size: NA
D: NA
CDR3: CATSDPLGTQYF
DNA: TGTGCCACCAGTGATCCCCTAGGGACCCAGTACTTC

J: TRBJ1-2
V: TRBV6-4
size: NA
D: NA
CDR3: CASSVTRGYGYTF
DNA: TGTGCCAGCAGTGTGACAAGAGGGTATGGCTACACCTTC

J: TRBJ1-6
V: TRBV30
size: NA
D: NA
CDR3: CAWSVQGSYNSPLHF
DNA: TGTGCCTGGAGTGTCCAGGGCTCCTATAATTCACCCCTCCACTTT

J: TRBJ2-7
V: TRBV27
size: NA
D: NA
CDR3: CASSRLLGWGQKTGNSYEQYF
DNA: TGTGCCAGCAGTCGCCTTCTCGGCTGGGGGCAGAAAACCGGTAACTCCTACGAGCAGTACTTC

J: TRBJ1-5
V: TRBV30
size: NA
D: TRBD1
CDR3: CAWATGTGGNQPQHF
DNA: TGTGCCTGGGCGACCGGGACAGGGGGTAATCAGCCCCAGCATTTT

J: TRBJ1-2
V: TRBV11-2
size: few
D: TRBD1
CDR3: CASSPDRAYYTF
DNA: TGTGCCAGCAGTCCGGACAGGGCTTACTACACCTTC

J: TRBJ1-4
V: TRBV19
size: NA
D: NA
CDR3: CASSRGSNEKLFF
DNA: TGTGCCAGTAGCCGGGGATCTAATGAAAAACTGTTTTTT

J: TRBJ1-1
V: TRBV2
size: NA
D: NA
CDR3: CATRYGSEAFF
DNA: TGTGCCACCCGGTACGGGTCTGAAGCTTTCTTT

J: TRBJ1-1
V: TRBV29-1
size: NA
D: NA
CDR3: CSGGQNTEAFF
DNA: TGCAGCGGTGGACAGAACACTGAAGCTTTCTTT

J: TRBJ1-2
V: TRBV2
size: NA
D: TRBD1
CDR3: CASSGRGNGGYTF
DNA: TGTGCCAGCAGCGGCAGGGGGAATGGAGGCTACACCTTC

J: TRBJ2-3
V: TRBV19
size: NA
D: TRBD1
CDR3: CASSRTGETDTQYF
DNA: TGTGCCAGTAGCAGGACAGGGGAGACAGATACGCAGTATTTT

J: TRBJ2-7
V: TRBV10-3
size: NA
D: NA
CDR3: CAIMSADSYEQYF
DNA: TGTGCCATCATGAGCGCGGACAGCTACGAGCAGTACTTC

J: TRBJ1-1
V: TRBV27
size: NA
D: NA
CDR3: CASRFSSTGTEAFF
DNA: TGTGCCAGCAGGTTCTCGAGTACGGGCACTGAAGCTTTCTTT

J: TRBJ2-7
V: TRBV7-2
size: once
D: NA
CDR3: CASSLAIQYEQYF
DNA: TGTGCCAGCAGCTTAGCGATCCAGTACGAGCAGTACTTC

J: TRBJ1-6
V: TRBV5-5
size: NA
D: NA
CDR3: CASSQDRLYNSPLHF
DNA: TGTGCCAGCAGCCAGGACAGATTGTATAATTCACCCCTCCACTTT

J: TRBJ1-1
V: TRBV7-2
size: NA
D: TRBD1
CDR3: CASSLRTGWMNTEAFF
DNA: TGTGCCAGCAGCTTGAGGACAGGGTGGATGAACACTGAAGCTTTCTTT

J: TRBJ1-2
V: TRBV5-1
size: NA
D: NA
CDR3: CASSPLDYGYTF
DNA: TGCGCCAGCAGTCCCCTCGACTATGGCTACACCTTC

J: TRBJ2-2
V: TRBV7-9
size: NA
D: NA
CDR3: CASSLARVDGELFF
DNA: TGTGCCAGCAGCTTAGCCAGGGTCGACGGGGAGCTGTTTTTT

J: TRBJ2-2
V: TRBV11-2
size: NA
D: TRBD2
CDR3: CASSPGLAGTANTGELFF
DNA: TGTGCCAGCAGCCCTGGACTAGCGGGGACCGCGAACACCGGGGAGCTGTTTTTT

J: TRBJ1-5
V: TRBV5-1
size: NA
D: NA
CDR3: CASILARGDQPQHF
DNA: TGCGCCAGCATCCTGGCCAGGGGCGATCAGCCCCAGCATTTT

J: TRBJ1-1
V: TRBV6-5
size: NA
D: NA
CDR3: CASSYDRVPLNTEAFF
DNA: TGTGCCAGCAGTTACGATCGGGTCCCCTTGAACACTGAAGCTTTCTTT

J: TRBJ2-3
V: TRBV11-3
size: NA
D: TRBD2
CDR3: CASSLGSGGATDTQYF
DNA: TGTGCCAGCAGCTTGGGGAGCGGGGGGGCAACAGATACGCAGTATTTT

J: TRBJ1-6
V: TRBV3-1/TRBV3-2
size: few
D: NA
CDR3: CASSPGLGDSSPLHF
DNA: TGTGCCAGCAGCCCTGGGCTAGGGGACTCGTCACCCCTCCACTTT

J: TRBJ2-7
V: TRBV6-1
size: NA
D: TRBD1
CDR3: CASREGQASSYEQYF
DNA: TGTGCCAGCAGAGAAGGACAGGCCAGCTCCTACGAGCAGTACTTC

J: TRBJ1-1
V: TRBV5-1
size: NA
D: NA
CDR3: CASRPARGNTEAFF
DNA: TGCGCCAGCAGACCGGCCAGGGGGAACACTGAAGCTTTCTTT

J: TRBJ2-7
V: TRBV6-2/TRBV6-3
size: NA
D: TRBD1
CDR3: CASSYSSPPGQASYEQYF
DNA: TGTGCCAGCAGTTACTCGAGCCCCCCAGGACAGGCAAGCTACGAGCAGTACTTC

J: TRBJ1-3
V: TRBV19
size: NA
D: NA
CDR3: CASSIVVRRGLPGNTIYF
DNA: TGTGCCAGTAGTATCGTCGTTAGAAGGGGATTGCCTGGAAACACCATATATTTT

J: TRBJ2-1
V: TRBV5-1
size: NA
D: TRBD2
CDR3: CASRGYRTSGGNEQFF
DNA: TGCGCCAGCAGAGGATACCGGACTAGCGGGGGTAATGAGCAGTTCTTC

J: TRBJ1-2
V: TRBV5-4
size: NA
D: NA
CDR3: CASNLEPGGYGYTF
DNA: TGTGCCAGCAACTTGGAACCGGGGGGTTATGGCTACACCTTC

J: TRBJ2-3
V: TRBV7-6
size: NA
D: NA
CDR3: CASSQGVSGHTDTQYF
DNA: TGTGCCAGCAGCCAAGGGGTTAGCGGCCACACAGATACGCAGTATTTT

J: TRBJ1-6
V: TRBV19
size: NA
D: NA
CDR3: CASSIGRSGARNSPLHF
DNA: TGTGCCAGTAGTATAGGCCGTTCGGGAGCGAGAAATTCACCCCTCCACTTT